The rows below give T cell receptor beta chains drawn from one sample of a study of T cells in Graves' hyperthyroidism and ophthalmopathy. TCRdb processed the multiplex PCR reads anew with MiXCR; each CDR3 protein has one entry. The table has a few hundred thousand distinct CDR3 sequences, 15% to 20% seen once. The sequenced sample consisted of blood. Receptors were obtained from a woman aged 40 to 50 with Graves' ophthalmopathy. Each CDR3 is given with its conserved first and last residue. The D gene is left open where the match is weak. Size is stated for part of the rows, as once, few or many counts, or as a class when the clone is expanded.

j_call	clone_size	d_call	v_call	cdr3_nt	cdr3_aa
TRBJ2-4	many	.	TRBV28	TGTGCCAGCAGGGAGGCGGAAAACATTCAGTACTTC	CASREAENIQYF
TRBJ2-7	many	.	TRBV5-1	TGCGCCAGCAGCTTGGGTCGGGAAAGCTCCTACGAGCAGTACTTC	CASSLGRESSYEQYF
TRBJ2-1	.	TRBD2	TRBV14	TGTGCCAGCAGCCAAGACCTGCGACTAGCGGGCCCATTGAGCTCCTACAATGAGCAGTTCTTC	CASSQDLRLAGPLSSYNEQFF
TRBJ2-5	many	.	TRBV6-1	TGTGCCACCACAGAAGGCGGAGCCACCGGGGAGACCCAGTACTTC	CATTEGGATGETQYF
TRBJ1-1	many	.	TRBV20-1	TGCAGTGCTCAAGGAGGACGAGGAGGAAACACTGAAGCTTTCTTT	CSAQGGRGGNTEAFF
TRBJ2-5	few	.	TRBV6-1	TGTGCCAGCAGTGCCCCCGAGAGCCCTACTCAGACCCAGTACTTC	CASSAPESPTQTQYF
TRBJ1-6	.	.	TRBV12-3/TRBV12-4	TGTGCCAGCAGTTACCACAGGGATTCACCCCTCCACTTT	CASSYHRDSPLHF
TRBJ1-1	many	TRBD1	TRBV7-2	TGTGCCAGCAGCGCCAGGGGGGGGAACACTGAAGCTTTCTTT	CASSARGGNTEAFF
TRBJ1-3	many	.	TRBV2	TGTGCCAGCAAAGTGGAAAGGGCGTTCTCTGGAAACACCATATATTTT	CASKVERAFSGNTIYF
TRBJ2-7	.	.	TRBV28	TGTGCCAGCAGTCCCATGGCTTTAATCGGGAGTTCCTACGAGCAGTGCTTC	CASSPMALIGSSYEQCF
TRBJ2-2	few	.	TRBV6-5	TGTGCCAGCAGTTATGGGTACGGCGGCCAATTCACCGGGGAGCTGTTTTTT	CASSYGYGGQFTGELFF
TRBJ1-4	.	.	TRBV12-3/TRBV12-4	TGTGCCAGCAGTTTTTGGGGCAGGGGTGGTGAAAAACTGTTTTTT	CASSFWGRGGEKLFF
TRBJ1-2	many	.	TRBV11-2	TGTGCCAGCAGCTTAAGGTCCGGTGGCTACACCTTC	CASSLRSGGYTF
TRBJ1-1	many	TRBD1	TRBV19	TGTGCCAGTAGCCGGGGACAGTTGAACACTGAAGCTTTCTTT	CASSRGQLNTEAFF
TRBJ1-1	many	.	TRBV29-1	TGCAGCATGACAGTTCGACGTACTGAAGCTTTCTTT	CSMTVRRTEAFF
TRBJ1-1	many	TRBD1	TRBV20-1	TGCAGTGCTGACAGGGGCGCTGAAGCTTTCTTT	CSADRGAEAFF
TRBJ2-7	.	TRBD2	TRBV30	TGTGCCTGGAGTATTCGATTAGCGGGGAACTACGAGCAGTACTTC	CAWSIRLAGNYEQYF
TRBJ1-2	.	TRBD1	TRBV6-1	TGTGCCAGCAGTGCGTCGACAGGGGCCACTTATGGCTACACCTTC	CASSASTGATYGYTF
TRBJ2-7	many	TRBD2	TRBV11-2	TGTGCCAGCAGCCATGGACTAGCGGGAGGAGGCTACGAGCAGTACTTC	CASSHGLAGGGYEQYF
TRBJ2-7	many	TRBD2	TRBV7-2	TGTGCCAGCAGCTTAGCGGGACTATTAGTTGAGCAGTACTTC	CASSLAGLLVEQYF
TRBJ2-7	many	.	TRBV29-1	TGCAGCGTTGGGCAGTCGTCCTACGAGCAGTACTTC	CSVGQSSYEQYF
TRBJ2-2	many	TRBD2	TRBV7-3	TGTGCCAGCAGCTCTAGCGGGAGGGCCTACGGGGAGCTGTTTTTT	CASSSSGRAYGELFF
TRBJ1-5	.	.	TRBV7-9	TGTGCCAGCAGCACAGGTCGAGGGGGCAATCAGCCCCAGCATTTT	CASSTGRGGNQPQHF
TRBJ1-1	.	TRBD1	TRBV11-1	TGTGCCAGCAGCTTAGCGCTTGGGACAGGGGGTAACACTGAAGCTTTCTTT	CASSLALGTGGNTEAFF
TRBJ1-2	few	.	TRBV4-1	TGCGCCAGCAGCCTAGGTGGAGCGTATGGCTACAACTTC	CASSLGGAYGYNF
TRBJ1-5	many	.	TRBV4-3	TGCGCCAGCAGCCAAGATTTAGGGGTGGGCAATCAGCCCCAGCATTTT	CASSQDLGVGNQPQHF
TRBJ2-7	.	.	TRBV30	TGTGCCTGGCGGAAGACAGGACTTTACGAGCAGTACTTC	CAWRKTGLYEQYF
TRBJ1-1	many	TRBD1	TRBV15	TGTGCCACCAGCAGAGGGGACAGGAACACTGAAGCTTTCTTT	CATSRGDRNTEAFF
TRBJ1-3	many	TRBD1	TRBV28	TGTGCCAGCAGTTTATGGGGACAGGGAAACACCATATATTTT	CASSLWGQGNTIYF
TRBJ2-7	few	.	TRBV12-3/TRBV12-4	TGTGCCAGCAGCTCGGTGGGAAGCCACGAGCAGTACTTC	CASSSVGSHEQYF
TRBJ1-2	many	TRBD1	TRBV12-3/TRBV12-4	TGTGCCAGCAGTTTAAAACAGGGGACTGGCTACACCTTC	CASSLKQGTGYTF
TRBJ1-2	many	.	TRBV24-1	TGTGCCACCAGTGATCCCCCAGGGCTCGGCTATGGCTACACCTTC	CATSDPPGLGYGYTF
TRBJ1-5	few	.	TRBV7-9	TGTGCCAGCAGGCCCCATATAAATCAGCCCCAGCATTTT	CASRPHINQPQHF
TRBJ2-1	.	.	TRBV27	TGTGCCAGCAGTTTTCCCGCTGGGACGGAGTTCTTC	CASSFPAGTEFF
TRBJ2-5	many	.	TRBV18	TGTGCCAGCTCACCTCGACTCCAAGAGACCCAGTACTTC	CASSPRLQETQYF
TRBJ1-1	.	.	TRBV6-1	TGTGCCAGCAGGACAGTCGGGAACACTGAAGCTTTCTTT	CASRTVGNTEAFF
TRBJ1-6	many	.	TRBV5-1	TGCGCCAGCACCTCCGCCGATTTTAATTCACCCCTCCACTTT	CASTSADFNSPLHF